The rows below give T cell receptor beta chains drawn from one sample of a study of T cell repertoires in cytomegalovirus infection. TCRdb re-called the reads with MiXCR, one entry per CDR3 protein. The data hold 400,000 or so distinct CDR3 sequences, with roughly 30% observed a single time. Sequenced material: PBMCs. These receptors were obtained from a human donor in good health (CMV status not recorded). Some clones in this sample may be carry-over from other donors' samples. Each CDR3 is given with its conserved first and last residue. The order of the fields is V gene, clone size, J gene, D gene, CDR3 protein, CDR3 DNA. The D gene is left open where the match is weak. Clone size is given for some rows only: seen once, a few or many times, or a class if the clone is expanded.

>TRBV7-8|.|TRBJ2-2|.
CARSSQEAVDLFF
TGTGCCAGAAGCTCTCAGGAGGCCGTGGATCTGTTTTTT
>TRBV4-1|.|TRBJ1-1|.
CASSTSFRATNTEAFF
TGCGCCAGCAGCACCTCTTTCAGGGCTACAAACACTGAAGCTTTCTTT
>TRBV5-4|.|TRBJ2-5|.
CASSLAGLGSATQNF
TGTGCCAGCAGCTTGGCCGGACTGGGATCGGCCACCCAGAACTTC
>TRBV6-6|once|TRBJ2-3|.
CTSRWQGKQYF
TGTACCAGCAGATGGCAGGGGAAGCAGTATTTT
>TRBV6-2/TRBV6-3|.|TRBJ1-5|TRBD1
CASSYYGRGSNQPQHF
TGTGCCAGCAGTTACTATGGCAGGGGGTCCAATCAGCCCCAGCATTTT
>TRBV4-1|.|TRBJ1-2|TRBD1
CASSQGQGGGYGYTF
TGCGCCAGCAGCCAAGGACAGGGCGGTGGCTATGGCTACACCTTC
>TRBV7-8|many|TRBJ2-5|.
CASRTRAQETQYF
TGTGCCAGCAGAACAAGGGCGCAAGAGACCCAGTACTTC
>TRBV6-5|.|TRBJ2-1|TRBD2
CASSYLSGGAYNEQFF
TGTGCCAGCAGTTACCTTAGCGGGGGGGCCTACAATGAGCAGTTCTTC
>TRBV7-9|.|TRBJ2-1|TRBD1
CASSDPQTGGESDEQFF
TGTGCCAGCAGCGATCCCCAGACAGGGGGCGAATCCGATGAGCAGTTCTTC
>TRBV11-2|.|TRBJ2-3|TRBD1
CASRSGTGLHTQYF
TGTGCCAGCAGATCCGGGACAGGGCTTCATACGCAGTATTTT
>TRBV12-3/TRBV12-4|.|TRBJ2-3|TRBD2
CASPLVTSGWRGPSTDTQYF
TGTGCCAGCCCCCTGGTCACTAGCGGGTGGAGGGGACCTAGCACAGATACGCAGTATTTT
>TRBV20-1|few|TRBJ2-7|TRBD2
CSAPPGLARGEQYF
TGCAGTGCTCCTCCGGGACTAGCGAGGGGTGAGCAGTACTTC
>TRBV2|.|TRBJ2-7|TRBD2
CASRGLAGYEQYF
TGTGCCAGCAGAGGTCTAGCGGGGTACGAGCAGTACTTC
>TRBV9|few|TRBJ1-6|.
CASSVAVSGSPLHF
TGTGCTAGCAGCGTAGCCGTTTCGGGTTCACCCCTCCACTTT
>TRBV19|many|TRBJ1-5|.
CASSIEGREGRPQHF
TGTGCCAGTAGTATAGAAGGCAGGGAAGGTCGGCCCCAGCATTTT
>TRBV2|few|TRBJ1-1|TRBD1
CASTPSGTGFKGAEAFF
TGTGCCAGCACCCCCTCCGGGACAGGGTTTAAGGGGGCTGAAGCTTTCTTT
>TRBV7-9|many|TRBJ1-1|.
CASSLIVNTEAFF
TGTGCCAGCAGCTTAATAGTGAACACTGAAGCTTTCTTT
>TRBV29-1|.|TRBJ2-1|TRBD2
CSVVRGAGNEQFF
TGCAGCGTTGTGCGGGGGGCCGGCAATGAGCAGTTCTTC
>TRBV6-6|few|TRBJ2-2|TRBD1
CASSYLNPGQGTGELFF
TGTGCCAGCAGTTACCTTAACCCGGGACAGGGGACCGGGGAGCTGTTTTTT
>TRBV29-1|.|TRBJ1-2|.
CSVEVRTSGYTF
TGCAGCGTTGAAGTCCGTACGTCGGGCTACACCTTC
>TRBV6-6|.|TRBJ1-5|.
CASSSGAANQPQHF
TGTGCCAGCAGTTCAGGGGCAGCAAATCAGCCCCAGCATTTT
>TRBV18|.|TRBJ1-2|TRBD1
CASSPMGQGPGGYTF
TGTGCCAGCTCACCAATGGGACAGGGCCCGGGTGGCTACACCTTC